In its sample, the clone carrying this T cell receptor beta chain was seen a few times. The data originate from a study of blood T cell repertoires in COVID-19. Study in general: Sites across the United States, Italy and Spain contributed samples from acute and convalescent COVID-19. PBMCs, B-cell-depleted T cells, or T cells provided the cDNA or gDNA that made up the material.

The CDR3 loop spans 16 amino acids. Germline assignment: CDR1 SGDLS and CDR2 YYNGEE. Trimming removed 4 bases from V and 1 base from J; junction bases left unmatched: 4. Seattle patients were enrolled while actively infected and followed longitudinally. The authors' processing: Amplification from reference gene primers served as the basis for estimated nucleated cell counts. Only in-frame clones appear in the TCRdb table, and some are missing; sequencing was by immunoSEQ multiplex PCR. The V and J calls and clone size were taken over from that table, and D and trimming were inferred from the DNA. Seen here are around 280,000 clones, roughly 90% observed once, and the top ten hold approximately 11%.

The chain couples TRBV9 to TRBJ2-1; TRBD2 matches at 11 bases. The clonotype was recovered from a woman aged 25 to 39 with COVID-19, enrolled during active disease. The sample comprised peripheral blood. Written as DNA, the CDR3 is TGTGCCAGCAGCCTTAGCGGGAGGGGGTCCTACAATGAGCAGTTCTTC. Translated: CASSLSGRGSYNEQFF.